One sample yielded the 7 T cell receptor beta chains listed below, sequenced in a study of long-term antiretroviral therapy in people with HIV. Samples were assayed with immunoSEQ v3.0 at survey level. Profiled with immunoSEQ multiplex PCR; TCRdb holds only in-frame clones, not every one. The sample has fewer than 30,000 clones, about 86% seen once; the top ten hold about 5%. The starting material was unsorted PBMCs, obtained 0.8 years after starting antiretroviral therapy. The source is a woman in her twenties or thirties with HIV.

This clone was seen more than once but under ten times. The chain joins TRBV6-1 to TRBJ1-1; D ambiguous. CDR1 is MNHNS and CDR2 is SASEGT in the germline V gene. Trimming pared 3 bases from V and 1 base from J, leaving 12 bases between. The CDR3 extends over 15 amino acids. CDR3 residues: CASSDSGEPNTEAFF. Here the CDR3 DNA reads TGTGCCAGCAGTGATTCTGGGGAGCCGAACACTGAAGCTTTCTTT.

The V call is TRBV27, the J call TRBJ2-7, with 11 positions matching TRBD2. Unmatched junction bases numbered 11, after V lost 5 bases and J lost 2 bases. The CDR3 is made up of 17 amino acids. In germline, CDR1 is MNHEY, CDR2 SMNVEV (reference sequence). The CDR3 DNA is TGTGCCAGCAGTCATCTAGCGGGGGGCCCCGTCCCCTACGAGCAGTACTTC. Its protein product is CASSHLAGGPVPYEQYF.

The chain joins TRBV6-6 to TRBJ1-1; D is ambiguous. V lost 6 bases, J lost 11 bases, and 13 bases lay in between. The CDR3 consists of 11 residues. From germline, CDR1 is MNHNY and CDR2 SVGAGI (reference sequence). Written as DNA, the CDR3 is TGTGCCAGCAGCCCCGGGCCGTTTGCTTTCTTT. It encodes CASSPGPFAFF.

This clone occurred once. The genes are TRBV9 and TRBJ1-1; D is unclear. This CDR3 has 13 residues. Trimming pared 5 bases from V and 1 base from J, leaving 9 bases between. From germline, CDR1 is SGDLS and CDR2 YYNGEE. The CDR3 DNA reads TGTGCCAGCAGTCAAAAAGAGAACACTGAAGCTTTCTTT. It codes for CASSQKENTEAFF.

This clone appeared once. This chain links TRBV7-6 with TRBJ1-6; weak D call: TRBD1 (6 bases). The V gene's germline CDR1 is SGHVS and CDR2 FNYEAQ. The CDR3 contains 16 residues. The germline V and J ends were trimmed by 1 base and 10 bases, with 17 bases remaining between them. The CDR3 DNA reads as TGTGCCAGCAGCTTAGGTTCAAGGGGGGGGAGATCACCCCTCCACTTT. Translating it yields CASSLGSRGGRSPLHF.

The chain combines TRBV28 with TRBJ2-7; D call uncertain. The CDR3 has 16 residues. V was cut by 5 bases and J by 9 bases, with 26 bases left in between. Germline CDR1 reads MDHEN; CDR2 reads SYDVKM. CDR3 sequence reads: CASSTLARIIREGQYF. The CDR3 DNA follows: TGTGCCAGCAGTACACTCGCTCGGATTATAAGGGAAGGGCAGTACTTC.

The rearrangement links TRBV7-8 to TRBJ1-5, with D possibly matching TRBD1 (5 bases). The CDR3 spans 13 residues. V lost 7 bases and J 6 bases, leaving 13 bases between the germline ends. Looked up from germline, CDR1 is SGHVS and CDR2 is FQNEAQ. The CDR3 nucleotides are TGTGCCAGCACCGCTCAGGGAGTTCAGCCCCAGCATTTT. Translating it yields CASTAQGVQPQHF.